This TCR beta chain was recovered during a study of T cell responses to AZD1222 COVID-19 vaccine. The study's findings and limits: The donors showed a predominance of white British ancestry and of females, with possible underestimation of clonal diversity. Repertoires were sampled only after the peak T cell response. Two AZD1222 doses significantly raised spike-specific TCR breadth and depth over controls.

Profiling relied on immunoSEQ multiplex PCR, and the TCRdb table lists in-frame clones only, not all of them. Among 80,000 to 100,000 clones, about 83% were seen once, and the ten largest hold approximately 10%. Pooled in the analysis were second doses at about 4 or about 12 weeks. Remarks on this clone: Its matching antigen is unknown.

The germline V gene has CDR1 SGHNT and CDR2 YYREEE (reference sequence). The CDR3 spans 12 residues. V dropped 4 bases and J dropped 6 bases, with 9 bases sitting between them. The clonotype comes from an adult who received the AZD1222 COVID-19 vaccine. This chain joins TRBV5-4 and TRBJ2-3; tentative D call: TRBD1 (6 bases). The specimen comprised peripheral blood, sampled 28 days after the second AZD1222 dose. CDR3 DNA sequence: TGTGCCAGCAGCCAGGGGTGGGATACGCAGTATTTT. This gives the protein CASSQGWDTQYF.